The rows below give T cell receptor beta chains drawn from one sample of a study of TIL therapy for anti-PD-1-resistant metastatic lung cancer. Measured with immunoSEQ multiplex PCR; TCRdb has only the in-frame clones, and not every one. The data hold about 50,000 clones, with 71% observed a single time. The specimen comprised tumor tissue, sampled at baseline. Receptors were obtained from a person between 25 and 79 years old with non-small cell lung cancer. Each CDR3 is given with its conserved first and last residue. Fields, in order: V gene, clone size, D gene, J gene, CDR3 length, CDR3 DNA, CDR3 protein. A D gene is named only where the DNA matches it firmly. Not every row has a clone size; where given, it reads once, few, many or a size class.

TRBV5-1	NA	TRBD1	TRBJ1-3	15	TGCGCCAGCAGCCACGGACAGGCCCGCGGAAACACCATATATTTT	CASSHGQARGNTIYF
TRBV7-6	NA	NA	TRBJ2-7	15	TGTGCCAGCAGCTCTCTCGCGGTACCCTTCTACGAGCAGTACTTC	CASSSLAVPFYEQYF
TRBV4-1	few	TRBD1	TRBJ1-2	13	TGCGCCAGCAGCCCGACAGGGTTCGGGGGCTACACCTTC	CASSPTGFGGYTF
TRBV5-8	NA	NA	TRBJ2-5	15	TGTGCCAGCAGCTGGGGGATCGCAGGGCGGGAGACCCAGTACTTC	CASSWGIAGRETQYF
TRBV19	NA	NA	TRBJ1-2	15	TGTGCCAGTAGTGGATACGACTGGTCTTACTATGGCTACACCTTC	CASSGYDWSYYGYTF
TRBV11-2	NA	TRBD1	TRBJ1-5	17	TGTGCCAGCAGCCCCGGGACAGGAGAAAATAGCAATCAGCCCCAGCATTTT	CASSPGTGENSNQPQHF
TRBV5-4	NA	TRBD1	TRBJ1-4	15	TGTGCCAGCAGTAAGACAGGGAGTAGTAATGAAAAACTGTTTTTT	CASSKTGSSNEKLFF
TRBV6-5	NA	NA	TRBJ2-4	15	TGTGCCAGCAGTTACTCAGGACTAGCCAAAAACATTCAGTACTTC	CASSYSGLAKNIQYF
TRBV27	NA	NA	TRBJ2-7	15	TGTGCCAGCACCGGAAGGGGGGTGATCTCCTACGAGCAGTACTTC	CASTGRGVISYEQYF
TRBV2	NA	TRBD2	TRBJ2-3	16	TGTGCCAGCAGTGCCCCGGGACTAGCGGGACCAGATACGCAGTATTTT	CASSAPGLAGPDTQYF
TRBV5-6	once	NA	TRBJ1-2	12	TGTGCCAGCAGCTTGATGAAGTATGGCTACACCTTC	CASSLMKYGYTF
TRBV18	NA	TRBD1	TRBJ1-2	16	TGTGCCAGCTCACCGACAGGGGGAGGCTACGACTATGGCTACACCTTC	CASSPTGGGYDYGYTF
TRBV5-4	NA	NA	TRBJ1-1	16	TGTGCCAGCAGCTTGCCGAAGGGGGGGATGAACACTGAAGCTTTCTTT	CASSLPKGGMNTEAFF
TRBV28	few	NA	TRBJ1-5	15	TGTGCCAGCAGCTCGGATACAGTTGGGAATCAGCCCCAGCATTTT	CASSSDTVGNQPQHF
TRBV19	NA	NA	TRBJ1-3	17	TGTGCCAGTAGTGCCCGCCGGGCCGCAACAAGAAGAAACACCATATATTTT	CASSARRAATRRNTIYF
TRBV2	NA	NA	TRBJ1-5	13	TGTGCCAGCAGAGAACAGGGCGGACAGCCCCAGCATTTT	CASREQGGQPQHF
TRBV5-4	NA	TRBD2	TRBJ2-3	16	TGTGCCAGCAGCTTGGGGAGAGCGGGGGGGGCAGATACGCAGTATTTT	CASSLGRAGGADTQYF
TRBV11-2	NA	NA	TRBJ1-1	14	TGTGCCAGCAGCTTTGGGAGGGGCAACACTGAAGCTTTCTTT	CASSFGRGNTEAFF
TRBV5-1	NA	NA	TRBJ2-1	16	TGCGCCAGCAGCTTAAATGCGGAGATCTCCTACAATGAGCAGTTCTTC	CASSLNAEISYNEQFF
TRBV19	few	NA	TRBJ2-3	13	TGTGCCAGTAGTAGCCCTACACTAGAAAGGCATTATTTT	CASSSPTLERHYF
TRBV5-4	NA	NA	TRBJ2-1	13	TGTGCCAGCAGCGTGGGACTCTACAATGAGCAGTTCTTC	CASSVGLYNEQFF
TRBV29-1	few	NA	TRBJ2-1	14	TGCAGCGTTGAAAGGGACACCTATTACAATGAGCAGTTCTTC	CSVERDTYYNEQFF
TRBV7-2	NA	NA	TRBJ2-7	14	TGTGCCAGCAGCTTAACGGGGGCAAACTACGAGCAGTACTTC	CASSLTGANYEQYF
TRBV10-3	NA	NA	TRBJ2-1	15	TGTGCCATCAGTGAGTGGTCTAGCTCCTACAATGAGCAGTTCTTC	CAISEWSSSYNEQFF
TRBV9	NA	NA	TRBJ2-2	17	TGTGCCAGCAGCGTAGCCAGGGATCCCCGGAACACCGGGGAGCTGTTTTTT	CASSVARDPRNTGELFF